The next 11 T cell receptor beta chains were all read from a single sample in a study of shared clonotypes between healthy human individuals. Profiled with immunoSEQ multiplex PCR; TCRdb holds only in-frame clones, not every one. The sample consists of hundreds of thousands of clones, about 95% of them appearing once. Naive CD8 cells lacked CD45RO, underwent positive selection for CCR7 and left out terminally differentiated effector memory CD45RA+ cells. Sequenced input: naive CD8+ T cells sorted from blood. These receptors all stem from a woman younger than 45 in good health.

V gene TRBV27 combines with J gene TRBJ1-3, with 10 bases aligning to TRBD1. Losses at the gene ends were 6 bases for V and 4 bases for J; bases not matched to a gene: 9. Germline assignment: CDR1 MNHEY and CDR2 SMNVEV (reference sequence). This CDR3 is built from 16 residues. Here the CDR3 reads CASSSGTGVGGNTIYF. In nucleotides, the CDR3 is TGTGCCAGCAGCTCAGGGACAGGGGTTGGCGGAAACACCATATATTTT.

This chain links TRBV5-6 with TRBJ2-5; D unclear. The ends were cut back, 3 bases at V and 5 bases at J, with 14 bases in the middle. The CDR3 consists of 14 residues. Germline V CDR1 and CDR2: SGHDT, YYEEEE. The DNA of the CDR3 is TGTGCCAGCAGCTCCTCCGACATTTGGGAGACCCAGTACTTC. Translating gives CASSSSDIWETQYF.

The rearrangement uses TRBV4-2 and TRBJ2-1, with 13 bases lining up with TRBD2. J was trimmed by 10 bases and V by 0 bases; bases with no gene match: 6. CDR1 and CDR2 from the germline V gene are LGHNA and YNFKEQ. There are 16 residues in the CDR3. Here the CDR3 reads CASSQDLGLAGEEQFF. DNA for the CDR3: TGTGCCAGCAGCCAAGATCTCGGACTAGCGGGAGAGGAGCAGTTCTTC.

The chain combines TRBV11-2 with TRBJ1-2; no definite D call. This CDR3 comprises 15 residues. Trimming shortened V by 0 bases and J by 4 bases, and 12 bases separated the two germline ends. Germline assignment: CDR1 SGHAT and CDR2 FQNNGV. CDR3 bases: TGTGCCAGCAGCTTAGACCCCACGGGGTTCTATGGCTACACCTTC. The encoded protein is CASSLDPTGFYGYTF.

This chain links TRBV2 with TRBJ1-4; possible D gene TRBD1, 6 bases. The CDR3 has 18 amino acids. V was clipped by 1 base and J by 0 bases, with 15 bases between them. From germline, CDR1 is SNHLY and CDR2 FYNNEI. The CDR3 sequence: CASSEVFWTETTNEKLFF. CDR3 in DNA: TGTGCCAGCAGTGAAGTCTTTTGGACAGAAACAACTAATGAAAAACTGTTTTTT.

V is TRBV15 and J is TRBJ1-2; possibly TRBD1 for D (6 bases). The CDR3 totals 21 residues. Germline assignment: CDR1 LNHNV and CDR2 YYDKDF (reference sequence). Trimming left V 0 bases short and J 5 bases short, with 31 bases between. CDR3 protein: CATSREPPRPAAGGGWYGYTF. CDR3 DNA sequence: TGTGCCACCAGCAGAGAACCCCCAAGGCCGGCAGCGGGCGGGGGCTGGTATGGCTACACCTTC.

The V call is TRBV7-9, the J call TRBJ1-1, with D perhaps TRBD1 (5 bases). CDR1 and CDR2 from the germline V gene are SEHNR and FQNEAQ (reference sequence). This CDR3 comprises 16 residues. The V end was cut by 5 bases, the J end by 0 bases, with 16 bases between. In DNA form, the CDR3 reads TGTGCCAGCAGCACGGGACCCCGCCGATTGAACACTGAAGCTTTCTTT. This encodes CASSTGPRRLNTEAFF.

The J gene is TRBJ2-1, the V gene TRBV9, with TRBD1 matching over 10 bases. Unmatched junction bases numbered 17, after V lost 0 bases and J lost 8 bases. This CDR3 has 19 amino acids. In germline, CDR1 is SGDLS, CDR2 YYNGEE. The CDR3 DNA reads TGTGCCAGCAGCGTAGTCGGGACAGGGGCGATGGGTTTCTGGGATGAGCAGTTCTTC. Its translation: CASSVVGTGAMGFWDEQFF. Using reference TRBV9 and TRBJ2-1 for the parts outside the CDR3, the full variable domain is DSGVTQTPKHLITATGQRVTLRCSPRSGDLSVYWYQQSLDQGLQFLIQYYNGEERAKGNILERFSAQQFPDLHSELNLSSLELGDSALYFCASSVVGTGAMGFWDEQFFGPGTRLTVL.

This chain connects TRBV2 to TRBJ2-3; 9 nucleotides match TRBD2. In germline, CDR1 is SNHLY, CDR2 FYNNEI. V dropped 2 bases and J dropped 6; count of bases not matched to a gene: 6. The CDR3 spans 15 residues. The CDR3 sequence: CASSERREGQDTQYF. CDR3 sequence (DNA): TGTGCCAGCAGTGAAAGGCGGGAGGGCCAGGATACGCAGTATTTT.

J is TRBJ2-1 and V is TRBV28; D may match TRBD1 or TRBD2 (5 bases each). Germline assignment: CDR1 MDHEN and CDR2 SYDVKM. CDR3 length equals 14 residues. V was shortened by 7 bases and J by 6 bases, with 16 bases between the two germline ends. CDR3 in amino acids: CASTGPGLSNEQFF. In DNA form, the CDR3 reads TGTGCCAGCACGGGGCCGGGCCTTAGCAATGAGCAGTTCTTC.

The chain recombines TRBV30 with TRBJ2-7; TRBD1 matches at 7 bases. The CDR3 consists of 14 residues. Trimming took 5 bases from V and 0 from J; bases not matched to a gene: 7. Germline V gene lookup returns CDR1 GTSNPN and CDR2 SVGIG (reference sequence). This CDR3 is CAWDPGTVSYEQYF. DNA of the CDR3: TGTGCCTGGGACCCCGGGACAGTCTCCTACGAGCAGTACTTC.